This is a list of T cell receptor beta chains from one sample in a study of blood T cell repertoires in COVID-19. The protocol was immunoSEQ multiplex PCR, while the TCRdb copy is restricted to in-frame clones and leaves out a portion. The data show roughly 110,000 clones, with roughly 84% seen just once and roughly 8.1% held by the top ten. The sample consisted of peripheral blood. Receptor source: a middle-aged woman with acute or convalescent COVID-19. CDR3s include the opening cysteine and the closing phenylalanine or tryptophan. Fields, in order: J gene, D gene, V gene, clone size, CDR3 DNA, CDR3 protein. D genes are given only for firm matches. Size tells how often a clone was seen (once, few, many) or the class of an expanded clone, and some rows leave it out.

J gene: TRBJ1-5; D gene: NA; V gene: TRBV19; clone size: NA; CDR3 DNA: TGTGCCTCCCGGGGAGACGGCAATCAGCCCCAGCATTTT; CDR3 protein: CASRGDGNQPQHF
J gene: TRBJ1-2; D gene: NA; V gene: TRBV6-5; clone size: few; CDR3 DNA: TGTGCCAGCAGTCCGCAGGGGAACTATGGCTACACCTTC; CDR3 protein: CASSPQGNYGYTF
J gene: TRBJ1-2; D gene: TRBD1; V gene: TRBV2; clone size: NA; CDR3 DNA: TGTGCCAGCAGTGAATATAGGACAGGGGGCTTTCGCTATGGCTACACCTTC; CDR3 protein: CASSEYRTGGFRYGYTF
J gene: TRBJ2-1; D gene: NA; V gene: TRBV20-1; clone size: NA; CDR3 DNA: TGCAGTGCTAGGGGTGAGGATGAGCAGTTCTTC; CDR3 protein: CSARGEDEQFF
J gene: TRBJ2-3; D gene: TRBD2; V gene: TRBV11-3; clone size: NA; CDR3 DNA: TGTGCCAGCAGCTCTAGCGGGGGGATTTCCACAGATACGCAGTATTTT; CDR3 protein: CASSSSGGISTDTQYF
J gene: TRBJ1-5; D gene: NA; V gene: TRBV12-3/TRBV12-4; clone size: NA; CDR3 DNA: TGTGCCAGCAGTTTCAGGGCGGATCAGCCCCAGCATTTT; CDR3 protein: CASSFRADQPQHF
J gene: TRBJ1-1; D gene: NA; V gene: TRBV12-3/TRBV12-4; clone size: NA; CDR3 DNA: TGTGCCAGCACCAGCGATGGCCGCGGAGAGACTTTT; CDR3 protein: CASTSDGRGETF
J gene: TRBJ1-2; D gene: TRBD1; V gene: TRBV24-1; clone size: NA; CDR3 DNA: TGTGCCACCAGTGAAGGGGGCGGTGGCTACACCTTC; CDR3 protein: CATSEGGGGYTF
J gene: TRBJ2-7; D gene: NA; V gene: TRBV5-1; clone size: few; CDR3 DNA: TGCGCCAGCAGCTTGGCCATGGACAGCTCCTACGAGCAGTACTTC; CDR3 protein: CASSLAMDSSYEQYF
J gene: TRBJ1-6; D gene: NA; V gene: TRBV27; clone size: NA; CDR3 DNA: TGTGCCAGCAGGGGAGGCTTTAGCTCACCCCTCCACTTT; CDR3 protein: CASRGGFSSPLHF
J gene: TRBJ2-5; D gene: NA; V gene: TRBV6-5; clone size: NA; CDR3 DNA: TGTGCCAGCAGGCAAGCAGGGGAAGCGTACTTC; CDR3 protein: CASRQAGEAYF
J gene: TRBJ1-6; D gene: TRBD1; V gene: TRBV6-6; clone size: NA; CDR3 DNA: TGTGCCAGCAGTCGACAGGGGTTCGCCTATAATTCACCCCTCCACTTT; CDR3 protein: CASSRQGFAYNSPLHF
J gene: TRBJ2-1; D gene: NA; V gene: TRBV2; clone size: NA; CDR3 DNA: TGTGCCAGCAATGGGGGGGAGCAGTTCTTC; CDR3 protein: CASNGGEQFF
J gene: TRBJ2-3; D gene: TRBD2; V gene: TRBV6-6; clone size: few; CDR3 DNA: TGTGCCAGCAGTTACGGGCTAGCGGGAGATACGCAGTATTTT; CDR3 protein: CASSYGLAGDTQYF
J gene: TRBJ1-3; D gene: NA; V gene: TRBV30; clone size: NA; CDR3 DNA: TGTGCCTGGTCCCTCCCCCCCGGGACCATATATTTT; CDR3 protein: CAWSLPPGTIYF
J gene: TRBJ1-5; D gene: TRBD1; V gene: TRBV6-5; clone size: NA; CDR3 DNA: TGTGCCAGCCAGGGGGTGAATAGCAATCAGCCCCAGCATTTT; CDR3 protein: CASQGVNSNQPQHF
J gene: TRBJ2-3; D gene: TRBD1; V gene: TRBV5-8; clone size: NA; CDR3 DNA: TGTGCCAGCAGCAGAGGGACAGGGATAGGCACAGATACGCAGTATTTT; CDR3 protein: CASSRGTGIGTDTQYF
J gene: TRBJ2-2; D gene: NA; V gene: TRBV7-9; clone size: NA; CDR3 DNA: TGTGCCAGCAGCCGAATGATTGAGGTCGGGGAGCTGTTTTTT; CDR3 protein: CASSRMIEVGELFF
J gene: TRBJ2-7; D gene: NA; V gene: TRBV3-1/TRBV3-2; clone size: NA; CDR3 DNA: TGTGCCAGCAGCCAAGTGGTCAGCGAGCAGTACTTC; CDR3 protein: CASSQVVSEQYF
J gene: TRBJ1-2; D gene: NA; V gene: TRBV6-5; clone size: NA; CDR3 DNA: TGTGCCAGCAGGGAGAGATTACAGGGCGGTGGCTACACCTTC; CDR3 protein: CASRERLQGGGYTF
J gene: TRBJ2-7; D gene: TRBD2; V gene: TRBV4-1; clone size: NA; CDR3 DNA: TGCGCCAGCAGCCATGTAGGGGGACTAGCACTCGAGCAGTACTTC; CDR3 protein: CASSHVGGLALEQYF
J gene: TRBJ1-4; D gene: NA; V gene: TRBV18; clone size: NA; CDR3 DNA: TGTGCCAGCTCACCTTCAGGGACTACTAATGAAAAACTGTTTTTT; CDR3 protein: CASSPSGTTNEKLFF
J gene: TRBJ1-5; D gene: TRBD1; V gene: TRBV18; clone size: NA; CDR3 DNA: TGTGCCACTACACTCCGACAGGGGGATCAGCCCCAGCATTTT; CDR3 protein: CATTLRQGDQPQHF
J gene: TRBJ2-7; D gene: TRBD2; V gene: TRBV9; clone size: NA; CDR3 DNA: TGTGCCAGCAGCGTCGGCCCGCTAGCGGGGGGGCCTCACCACGAGCAGTACTTC; CDR3 protein: CASSVGPLAGGPHHEQYF
J gene: TRBJ1-2; D gene: NA; V gene: TRBV2; clone size: NA; CDR3 DNA: TGTGCCAGCAGGACAGGTGGAGGCTACACCTTC; CDR3 protein: CASRTGGGYTF
J gene: TRBJ2-6; D gene: NA; V gene: TRBV3-1/TRBV3-2; clone size: NA; CDR3 DNA: TGTGCCAGCAGCCAAGAGGGCGGGTCCCCTGGGGCCAACGTCCTGACTTTC; CDR3 protein: CASSQEGGSPGANVLTF
J gene: TRBJ1-2; D gene: TRBD1; V gene: TRBV19; clone size: NA; CDR3 DNA: TGTGCCACTAGGGACAGGGGGCTTTCTAACTATGGCTACACCTTC; CDR3 protein: CATRDRGLSNYGYTF
J gene: TRBJ1-3; D gene: NA; V gene: TRBV7-8; clone size: NA; CDR3 DNA: TGTGCCAGCAGCTTACGACAGGACGTAGTAAACACCATATATTTT; CDR3 protein: CASSLRQDVVNTIYF
J gene: TRBJ2-3; D gene: TRBD2; V gene: TRBV7-9; clone size: NA; CDR3 DNA: TGTGCCAGCAGTTTATATGGCGGGAGGACTAGCACAGATACGCAGTATTTT; CDR3 protein: CASSLYGGRTSTDTQYF
J gene: TRBJ1-3; D gene: NA; V gene: TRBV4-1; clone size: NA; CDR3 DNA: TGCGCCAGCAGCCAAGCCAGGGATGGAAACACCATATATTTT; CDR3 protein: CASSQARDGNTIYF
J gene: TRBJ2-3; D gene: NA; V gene: TRBV2; clone size: NA; CDR3 DNA: TGTGCCAGCAGACTGGGGGACTCCGCCACAGATACGCAGTATTTT; CDR3 protein: CASRLGDSATDTQYF
J gene: TRBJ2-1; D gene: NA; V gene: TRBV4-2; clone size: NA; CDR3 DNA: TGTGCCAGCAGCCAAGTAACTAGCAATAATGAGCAGTTCTTC; CDR3 protein: CASSQVTSNNEQFF
J gene: TRBJ1-2; D gene: NA; V gene: TRBV19; clone size: NA; CDR3 DNA: TGTGCCAGTAGTAATATGGAGGGAAGATCCTATGGCTACACCTTC; CDR3 protein: CASSNMEGRSYGYTF
J gene: TRBJ2-1; D gene: TRBD2; V gene: TRBV4-2; clone size: NA; CDR3 DNA: TGTGCCAGCAGCCCCTCCCCAGCGGGGGACAACAATGAGCAGTTCTTC; CDR3 protein: CASSPSPAGDNNEQFF
J gene: TRBJ1-1; D gene: NA; V gene: TRBV3-1/TRBV3-2; clone size: NA; CDR3 DNA: TGTGCCAGCAGCTCCCTTTGGCGGCCGAACACTGAAGCTTTCTTT; CDR3 protein: CASSSLWRPNTEAFF
J gene: TRBJ1-4; D gene: NA; V gene: TRBV6-5; clone size: NA; CDR3 DNA: TGTGCCAGCAGTCCAGGGTTAGCTAATGAAAAACTGTTTTTT; CDR3 protein: CASSPGLANEKLFF
J gene: TRBJ2-7; D gene: TRBD2; V gene: TRBV4-3; clone size: NA; CDR3 DNA: TGCGCCAGCAGCCAAGCCGAGGGACTAGCTACCGAGCAGTACTTC; CDR3 protein: CASSQAEGLATEQYF
J gene: TRBJ1-6; D gene: NA; V gene: TRBV4-1; clone size: NA; CDR3 DNA: TGCGCCAGCAGCCAAGCTACACAGGGTAGCTCCTATAATTCACCCCTCCACTTT; CDR3 protein: CASSQATQGSSYNSPLHF
J gene: TRBJ1-1; D gene: NA; V gene: TRBV6-2/TRBV6-3; clone size: NA; CDR3 DNA: TGTGCCAGCAGTTACCCGACAGGACTGAACACTGAAGCTTTCTTT; CDR3 protein: CASSYPTGLNTEAFF
J gene: TRBJ1-4; D gene: NA; V gene: TRBV7-2; clone size: NA; CDR3 DNA: TGTGCCAGCAGCTTAGCCTTGAACAGCCGCGTACGTGAAAAACTGTTTTTT; CDR3 protein: CASSLALNSRVREKLFF